The present entry profiles one T cell receptor (beta chain) with its context. Its antigen is not yet known. Base quality data are lacking; no much larger clone is found one base away. This entry is derived from a study of T cell changes during pregnancy in multiple sclerosis (dated 2019 in TCRdb). Broadly, across the study: In women with multiple sclerosis, the researchers looked at how the T cell repertoire shifted as pregnancy progressed.

Library prep was done by the immunoSEQ multiplex PCR assay. Imported from immuneACCESS, the table was reduced by TCRdb to in-frame sequences with V and J called. These copies leave out some clones; in studies compared against another copy, an unresolved V gene accounts for under half, and the cause of the remainder is not known. In all, the sample holds around 69,000 clones, and 92% of those were seen once. The top ten clonotypes cover 2% of the sample. Germline trimming amounts to 6 bases on V and 0 bases on J, with 7 as the count of junction bases outside the gene matches. CDR1 and CDR2 were assigned from the germline V gene as SGHTA and FQGTGA. From the cysteine up to the phenylalanine, the CDR3 has a length of 17 residues. The retained sequence is limited to the CDR3, 51 bases, with the frame set at the first base.

The clonotype originates from a female donor in good health, enrolled as a control in a pregnancy study. Here the sequenced sample was peripheral blood, taken in the third trimester of pregnancy. Recombination linked TRBV7-3 to TRBJ2-3; TRBD2 fits 12 bases in the junction. The CDR3: CASSPTGTSGSTDTQYF. Read as DNA, the sequence is TGTGCCAGCAGTCCGACCGGGACTAGCGGGAGCACAGATACGCAGTATTTT.